This T cell receptor beta chain came from a study of beta chain features in type 1 diabetes. Broader study findings: Naive, central memory and Treg TCRB repertoires appeared more alike in patients than in healthy donors. TCRB CDR3s were moderately but significantly shorter in Type 1 diabetes patients in all four CD4+ subsets.

Expressed TCRB transcripts were sequenced, since all the RNA that had been isolated was reverse transcribed. Repertoires were generated with immunoSEQ multiplex PCR, while TCRdb's copy carries only in-frame clones and drops some. The sample contains about 360,000 clones, about 12% of which appear only once. As to this clone: The antigen is undetermined.

With 2 bases removed from V and 0 bases from J, the gap between germline ends came to 12 bases. This CDR3 region has 16 residues. The V gene's germline CDR1 is LGHNA and CDR2 YSLEER. Every sorted population was more than 95% pure. The TCR comes from a man between 18 and 35 years old in good health. The V gene is TRBV4-3, the J gene TRBJ2-3; a possible D gene is TRBD2 (5 bases). Sequencing was done on a sample of naive CD4+ T cells from blood. The CDR3 nucleotides read TGCGCCAGCAGCCAACGTACTGGACTGAGCACAGATACGCAGTATTTT. It encodes CASSQRTGLSTDTQYF.